The count of the clone carrying this T cell receptor (beta chain) is one. Antigen unknown. This sample is drawn from a study of OX40 agonist ivuxolimab in advanced cancers. Study in general: Patients received the agonistic anti-OX40 (CD134) antibody ivuxolimab.

The data were produced by immunoSEQ multiplex PCR, yet TCRdb's version contains in-frame clones alone and is incomplete. The sample has tens of thousands of clones, 89% seen once. Autoimmune disease history or systemic immunosuppression led to patients being barred. Study results and limitations: Partial responders at 0.1-3.0 mg/kg had among the lowest clonal expansion. Within 6 weeks, CD4+ and CD8+ blood T cells expanded clonally at 0.1 to 3.0 mg/kg.

The germline CDR1 and CDR2 sequences are SGHTA and FQGTGA. V lost 4 bases to trimming and J lost 1 base, with 10 bases between them. This CDR3 is built from 14 residues. The source was CD4+ or CD8+ T cells sorted from blood, collected in a trial of the OX40 agonist ivuxolimab. The clonotype comes from an adult with an advanced solid tumor such as melanoma, head and neck, liver or kidney cancer. The chain recombines TRBV7-3 with TRBJ1-1; no firm D call. CDR3 residues: CASSSRTGNTEAFF. CDR3 DNA sequence: TGTGCCAGCAGCTCTAGGACGGGGAACACTGAAGCTTTCTTT.